The entry that follows covers one T cell receptor beta chain sequence. This entry belongs to a study of cytomegalovirus exposure and HLA in healthy donors. After removal of 3 bases from V and 2 bases from J, the junction contained 6 bases not matched to a gene. From germline, CDR1 is GTSNPN and CDR2 SVGIG (reference sequence). The CDR3 length is 14 residues. The PCR used 60 Vbeta and 13 Jbeta primers. Original handling: A later analysis tallied 65 million to 85 million unique TCR beta chains, around 11 million of them shared. The data were produced by immunoSEQ multiplex PCR, yet TCRdb's version contains in-frame clones alone and is incomplete. That table furnishes V, J and clone size, whereas the DNA furnished D and trimming. This sample has approximately 180,000 clones, with under 80% found just once.

V gene TRBV30 combines with J gene TRBJ2-7; 8 nucleotides agree with TRBD2. Sequencing was carried out using PBMCs. This clonotype was obtained from a human donor in good health. The chain's CDR3 is CAWSPGGGTYEQYF. The CDR3 nucleotides are TGTGCCTGGAGCCCCGGGGGGGGAACCTACGAGCAGTACTTC.